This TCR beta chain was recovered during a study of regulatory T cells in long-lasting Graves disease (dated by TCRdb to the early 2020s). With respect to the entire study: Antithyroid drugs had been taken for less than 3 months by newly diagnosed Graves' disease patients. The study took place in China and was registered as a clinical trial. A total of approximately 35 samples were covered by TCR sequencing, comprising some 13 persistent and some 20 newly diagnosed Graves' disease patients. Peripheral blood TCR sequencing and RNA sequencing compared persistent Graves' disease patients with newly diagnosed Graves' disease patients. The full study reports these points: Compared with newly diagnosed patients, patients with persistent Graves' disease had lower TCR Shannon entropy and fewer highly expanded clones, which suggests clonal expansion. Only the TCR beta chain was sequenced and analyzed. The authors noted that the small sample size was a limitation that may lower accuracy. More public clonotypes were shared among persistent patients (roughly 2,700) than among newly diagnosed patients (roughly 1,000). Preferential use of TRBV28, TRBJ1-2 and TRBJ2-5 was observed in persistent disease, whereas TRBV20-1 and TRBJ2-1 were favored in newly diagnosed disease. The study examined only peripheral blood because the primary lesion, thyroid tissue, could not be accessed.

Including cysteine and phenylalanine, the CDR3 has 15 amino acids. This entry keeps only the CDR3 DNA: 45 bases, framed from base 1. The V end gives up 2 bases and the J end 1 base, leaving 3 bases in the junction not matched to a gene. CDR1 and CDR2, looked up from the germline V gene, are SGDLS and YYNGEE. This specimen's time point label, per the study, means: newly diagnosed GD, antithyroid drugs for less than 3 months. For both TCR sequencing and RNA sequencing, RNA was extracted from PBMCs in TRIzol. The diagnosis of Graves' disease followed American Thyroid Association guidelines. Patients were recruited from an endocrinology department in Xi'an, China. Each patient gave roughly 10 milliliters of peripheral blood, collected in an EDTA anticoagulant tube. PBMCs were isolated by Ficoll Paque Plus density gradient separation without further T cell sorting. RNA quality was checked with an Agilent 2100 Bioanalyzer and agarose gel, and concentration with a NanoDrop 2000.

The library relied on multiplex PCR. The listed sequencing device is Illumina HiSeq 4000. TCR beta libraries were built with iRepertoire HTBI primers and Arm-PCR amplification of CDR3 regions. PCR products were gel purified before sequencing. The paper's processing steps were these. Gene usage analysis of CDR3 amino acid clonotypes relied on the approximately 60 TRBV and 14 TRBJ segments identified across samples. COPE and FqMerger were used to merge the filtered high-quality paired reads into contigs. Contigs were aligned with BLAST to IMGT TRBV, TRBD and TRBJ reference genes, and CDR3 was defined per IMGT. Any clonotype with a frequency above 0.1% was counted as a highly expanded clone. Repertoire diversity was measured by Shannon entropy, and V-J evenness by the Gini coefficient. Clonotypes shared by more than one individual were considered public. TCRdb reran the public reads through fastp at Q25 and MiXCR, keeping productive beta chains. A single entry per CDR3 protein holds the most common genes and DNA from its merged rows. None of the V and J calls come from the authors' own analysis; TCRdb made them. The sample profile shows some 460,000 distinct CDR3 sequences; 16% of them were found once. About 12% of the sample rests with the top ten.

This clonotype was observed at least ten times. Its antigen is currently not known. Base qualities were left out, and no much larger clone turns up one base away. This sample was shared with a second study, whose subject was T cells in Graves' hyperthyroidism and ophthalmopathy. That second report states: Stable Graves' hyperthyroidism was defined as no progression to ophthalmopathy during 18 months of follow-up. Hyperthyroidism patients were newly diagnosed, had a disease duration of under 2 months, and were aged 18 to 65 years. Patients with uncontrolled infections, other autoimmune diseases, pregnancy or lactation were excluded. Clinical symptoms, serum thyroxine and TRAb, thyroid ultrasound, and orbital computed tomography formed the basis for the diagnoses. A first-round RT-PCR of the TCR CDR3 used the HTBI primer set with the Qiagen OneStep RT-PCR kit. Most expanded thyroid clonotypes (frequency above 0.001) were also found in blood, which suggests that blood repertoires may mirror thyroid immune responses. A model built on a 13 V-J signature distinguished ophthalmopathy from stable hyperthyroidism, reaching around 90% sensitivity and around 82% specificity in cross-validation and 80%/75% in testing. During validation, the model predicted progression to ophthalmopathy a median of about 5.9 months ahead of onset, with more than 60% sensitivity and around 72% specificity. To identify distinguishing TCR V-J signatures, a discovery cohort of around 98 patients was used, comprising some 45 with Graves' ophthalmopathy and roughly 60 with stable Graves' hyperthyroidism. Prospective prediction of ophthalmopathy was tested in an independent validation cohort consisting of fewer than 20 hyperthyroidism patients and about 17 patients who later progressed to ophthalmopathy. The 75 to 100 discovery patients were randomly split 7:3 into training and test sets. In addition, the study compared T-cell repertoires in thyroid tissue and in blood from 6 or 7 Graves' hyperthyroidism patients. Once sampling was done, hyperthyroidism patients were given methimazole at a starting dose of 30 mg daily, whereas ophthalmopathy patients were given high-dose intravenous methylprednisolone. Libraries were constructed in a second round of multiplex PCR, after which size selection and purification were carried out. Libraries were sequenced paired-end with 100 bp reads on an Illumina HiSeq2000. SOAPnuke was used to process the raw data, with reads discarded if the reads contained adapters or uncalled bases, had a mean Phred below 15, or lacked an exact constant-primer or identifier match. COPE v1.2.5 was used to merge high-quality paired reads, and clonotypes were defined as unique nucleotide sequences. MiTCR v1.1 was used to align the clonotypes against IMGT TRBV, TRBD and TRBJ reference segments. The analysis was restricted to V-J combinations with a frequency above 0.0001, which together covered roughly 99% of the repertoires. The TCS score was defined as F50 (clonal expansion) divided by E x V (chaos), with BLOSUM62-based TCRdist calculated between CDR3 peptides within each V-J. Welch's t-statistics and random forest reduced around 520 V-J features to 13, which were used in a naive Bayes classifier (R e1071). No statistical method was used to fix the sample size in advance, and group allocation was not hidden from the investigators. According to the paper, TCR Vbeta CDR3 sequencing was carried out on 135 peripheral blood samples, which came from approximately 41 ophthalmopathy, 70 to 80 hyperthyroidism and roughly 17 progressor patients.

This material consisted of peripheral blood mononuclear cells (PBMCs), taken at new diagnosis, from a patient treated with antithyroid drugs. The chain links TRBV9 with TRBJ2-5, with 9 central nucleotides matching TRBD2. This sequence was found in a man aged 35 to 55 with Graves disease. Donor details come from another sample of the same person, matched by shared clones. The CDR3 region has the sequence CASSVSGRSQETQYF. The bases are TGTGCCAGCAGCGTCAGCGGGAGGTCCCAAGAGACCCAGTACTTC.